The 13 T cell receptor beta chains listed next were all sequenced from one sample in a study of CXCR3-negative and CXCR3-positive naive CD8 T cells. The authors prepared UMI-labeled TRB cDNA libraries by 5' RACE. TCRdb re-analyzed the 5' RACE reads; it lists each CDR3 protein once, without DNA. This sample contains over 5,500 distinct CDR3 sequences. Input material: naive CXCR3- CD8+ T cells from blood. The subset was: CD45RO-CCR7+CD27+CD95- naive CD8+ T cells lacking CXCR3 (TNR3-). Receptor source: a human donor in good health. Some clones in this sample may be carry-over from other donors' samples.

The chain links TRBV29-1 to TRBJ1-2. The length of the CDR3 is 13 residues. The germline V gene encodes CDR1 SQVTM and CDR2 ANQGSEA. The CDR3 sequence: CSVEDGRKMTYTF. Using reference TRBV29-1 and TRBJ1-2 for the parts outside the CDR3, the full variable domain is SAVISQKPSRDICQRGTSLTIQCQVDSQVTMMFWYRQQPGQSLTLIATANQGSEATYESGFVIDKFPISRPNLTFSTLTVSNMSPEDSSIYLCSVEDGRKMTYTFGSGTRLTVV.

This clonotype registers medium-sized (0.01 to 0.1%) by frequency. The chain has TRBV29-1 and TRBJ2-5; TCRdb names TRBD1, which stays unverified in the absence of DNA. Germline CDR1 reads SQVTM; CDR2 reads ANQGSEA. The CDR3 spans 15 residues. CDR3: CSVEGGGPNQETQYF. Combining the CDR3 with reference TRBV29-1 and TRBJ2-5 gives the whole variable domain SAVISQKPSRDICQRGTSLTIQCQVDSQVTMMFWYRQQPGQSLTLIATANQGSEATYESGFVIDKFPISRPNLTFSTLTVSNMSPEDSSIYLCSVEGGGPNQETQYFGPGTRLLVL.

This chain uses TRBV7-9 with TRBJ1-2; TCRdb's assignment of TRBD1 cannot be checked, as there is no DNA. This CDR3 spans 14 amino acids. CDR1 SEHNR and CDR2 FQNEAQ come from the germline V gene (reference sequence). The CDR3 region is CASSISQGQYGYTF.

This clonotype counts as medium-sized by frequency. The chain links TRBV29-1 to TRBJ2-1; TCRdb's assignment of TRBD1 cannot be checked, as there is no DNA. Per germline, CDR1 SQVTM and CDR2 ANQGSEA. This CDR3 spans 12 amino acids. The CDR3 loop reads CSDNSGGNEQFF.

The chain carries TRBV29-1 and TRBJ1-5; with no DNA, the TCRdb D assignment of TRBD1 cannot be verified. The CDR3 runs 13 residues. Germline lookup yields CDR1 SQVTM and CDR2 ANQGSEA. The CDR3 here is CSVAGQNNQPQHF.

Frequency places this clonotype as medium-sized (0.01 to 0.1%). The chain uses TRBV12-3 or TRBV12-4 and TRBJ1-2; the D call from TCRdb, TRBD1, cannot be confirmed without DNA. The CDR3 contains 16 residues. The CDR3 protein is CASSFEGAGSYYGYTF.

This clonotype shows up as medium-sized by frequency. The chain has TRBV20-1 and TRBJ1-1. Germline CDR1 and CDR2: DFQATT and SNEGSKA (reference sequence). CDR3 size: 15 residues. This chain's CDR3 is CSAGAIWGGNTEAFF.

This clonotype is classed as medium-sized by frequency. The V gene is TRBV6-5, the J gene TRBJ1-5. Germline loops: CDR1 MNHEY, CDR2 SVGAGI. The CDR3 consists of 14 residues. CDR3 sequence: CASRGQSGNQPQHF.

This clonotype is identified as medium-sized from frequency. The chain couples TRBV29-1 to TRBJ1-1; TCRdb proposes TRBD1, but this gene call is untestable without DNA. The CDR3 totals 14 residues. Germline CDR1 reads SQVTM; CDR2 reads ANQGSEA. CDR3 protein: CSAQTGPKNTEAFF.

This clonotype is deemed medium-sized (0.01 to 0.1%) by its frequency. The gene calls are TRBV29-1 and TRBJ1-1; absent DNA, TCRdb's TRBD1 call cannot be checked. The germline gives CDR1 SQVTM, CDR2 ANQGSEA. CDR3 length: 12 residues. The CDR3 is CSVKTGGTEAFF.

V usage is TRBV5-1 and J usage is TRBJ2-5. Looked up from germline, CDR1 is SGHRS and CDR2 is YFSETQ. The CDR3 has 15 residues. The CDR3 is CASSLGLATTETQYF.

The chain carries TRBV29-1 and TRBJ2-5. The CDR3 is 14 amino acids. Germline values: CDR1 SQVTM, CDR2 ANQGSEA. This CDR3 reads CSVAEQRTQETQYF.

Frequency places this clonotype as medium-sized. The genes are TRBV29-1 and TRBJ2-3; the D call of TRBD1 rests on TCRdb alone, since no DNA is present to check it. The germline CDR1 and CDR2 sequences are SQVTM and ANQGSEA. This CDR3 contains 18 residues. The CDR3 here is CSVLPGLRQMGQGNTQYF.